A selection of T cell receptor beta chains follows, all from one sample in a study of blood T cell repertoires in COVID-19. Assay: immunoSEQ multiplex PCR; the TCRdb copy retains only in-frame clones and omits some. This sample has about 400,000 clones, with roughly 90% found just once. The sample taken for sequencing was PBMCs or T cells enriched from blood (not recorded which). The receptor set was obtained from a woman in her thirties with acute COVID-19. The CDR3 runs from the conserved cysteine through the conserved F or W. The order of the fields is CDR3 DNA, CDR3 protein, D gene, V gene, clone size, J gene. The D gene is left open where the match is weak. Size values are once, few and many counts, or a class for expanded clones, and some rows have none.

TGTGCCTGGAATCAGGGCGGGGCCCCGACGTTGGCCCAGTACTTC | CAWNQGGAPTLAQYF | . | TRBV30 | . | TRBJ2-5
TGTGCCAGCAGTTTCCAATTTTCCTACGAGCAGTACTTC | CASSFQFSYEQYF | . | TRBV27 | . | TRBJ2-7
TGTGCCAGCAGCCCTAGGGGGGGGCGCGAGCAGTTCTTC | CASSPRGGREQFF | . | TRBV7-2 | once | TRBJ2-1
TGTGCCAGCAGCCAAGAGGGGCTGGGGATGAACACTGAAGCTTTCTTT | CASSQEGLGMNTEAFF | . | TRBV4-2 | . | TRBJ1-1
TGTGCCAGCAGTCTCCGTGGGGGCCGGGAGACCCAGTACTTC | CASSLRGGRETQYF | . | TRBV6-2/TRBV6-3 | . | TRBJ2-5
TGTGCCAGCAGGGGACAGGGCGGTTTAGGACAGCCCCAGCATTTT | CASRGQGGLGQPQHF | TRBD1 | TRBV2 | once | TRBJ1-5
TGTGCCAGCAGCTTAGTCAGCGGGGGCTCCAATGAGCAGTTCTTC | CASSLVSGGSNEQFF | TRBD2 | TRBV11-3 | . | TRBJ2-1
TGTGCCAGCAGCAGGGGACAGCTCTATGGCTACACCTTC | CASSRGQLYGYTF | TRBD1 | TRBV5-8 | . | TRBJ1-2
TGTGCCAGCAGTCACAGGGACTCTGGAAACACCATATATTTT | CASSHRDSGNTIYF | . | TRBV2 | . | TRBJ1-3
TGCGCCAGCAGCCGGCGAAGGACAGGGAACACTGAAGCTTTCTTT | CASSRRRTGNTEAFF | TRBD1 | TRBV5-1 | . | TRBJ1-1
TGCGCCAGCAGCCGGGGACTTGCTAATTCACCCCTCCACTTT | CASSRGLANSPLHF | . | TRBV4-1 | . | TRBJ1-6
TGTGCCAGCAGTCGGGGGACTCCAGATACGCAGTATTTT | CASSRGTPDTQYF | . | TRBV6-2/TRBV6-3 | . | TRBJ2-3
TGTGCCAGCAGCTCCGGGACTAGCGGGGGTTATGAGCAGTTCTTC | CASSSGTSGGYEQFF | TRBD2 | TRBV7-2 | . | TRBJ2-1
TGTGCCAGCAGTTCGGCGGGGCCCAACGTCCTGACTTTC | CASSSAGPNVLTF | . | TRBV12-3/TRBV12-4 | . | TRBJ2-6
TGCGCCAGCAGCCAAGGACAGGTAAACACTGAAGCTTTCTTT | CASSQGQVNTEAFF | . | TRBV4-3 | few | TRBJ1-1
TGTGCCAGCAGCCGCCGGGCCCCGGGGGTAAGCACAGATACGCAGTATTTT | CASSRRAPGVSTDTQYF | . | TRBV13 | . | TRBJ2-3
TGTGCCAGCAGCTTGACAGGGGGCGCCCCGTACGAGCAGTACTTC | CASSLTGGAPYEQYF | TRBD1 | TRBV5-6 | . | TRBJ2-7
TGTGCCAGCAGTTACATGCGACAGGGCCCCTACGAGCAGTACTTC | CASSYMRQGPYEQYF | TRBD1 | TRBV6-5 | . | TRBJ2-7
TGTGCCAGCAGTTCGGGTCAGACGGGAAACACTGAAGCTTTCTTT | CASSSGQTGNTEAFF | . | TRBV28 | . | TRBJ1-1
TGCAGTGCTAAGACAAGCGAAAAACTGTTTTTT | CSAKTSEKLFF | . | TRBV20-1 | . | TRBJ1-4
TGTGCCACCAGTGACCACAGGGATAGCACAGATACGCAGTATTTT | CATSDHRDSTDTQYF | . | TRBV24-1 | . | TRBJ2-3
TGTGCCACCAGTGTCGGAGGGAATGAGCAGTTCTTC | CATSVGGNEQFF | . | TRBV24-1 | . | TRBJ2-1
TGTGCCAGCTCACCAACGGGGACAGGCTACGAGCAGTACTTC | CASSPTGTGYEQYF | TRBD1 | TRBV18 | . | TRBJ2-7
TGTGCCAGCAGCCAAGGACAGATTCTCAATCAGCCCCAGCATTTT | CASSQGQILNQPQHF | . | TRBV6-5 | . | TRBJ1-5
TGTGCCAGCAGCTTGGTCACTAGCGGGGAGGAAACGCAGTATTTT | CASSLVTSGEETQYF | TRBD2 | TRBV5-5 | . | TRBJ2-3
TGTGCCAGCAGTTACCGCCAGGCTAATTCACCCCTCCACTTT | CASSYRQANSPLHF | . | TRBV6-5 | . | TRBJ1-6
TGTGCCAGCAGCTTAGAGGGGGCTGGCAATCAGCCCCAGCATTTT | CASSLEGAGNQPQHF | TRBD1 | TRBV7-9 | . | TRBJ1-5
TGTGCCAGCTCATCCTTCGACAGGTCTGGAAACACCATATATTTT | CASSSFDRSGNTIYF | . | TRBV18 | . | TRBJ1-3
TGTGCCAGCAGTACTCGAATGACAGACTATGGCTACACCTTC | CASSTRMTDYGYTF | . | TRBV6-2/TRBV6-3 | once | TRBJ1-2
TGTGCCAGCAGCCGGGAGGCTGGTAATGAAAAACTGTTTTTT | CASSREAGNEKLFF | . | TRBV7-9 | . | TRBJ1-4
TGTGCCAGCAGTCTAAGAAGGGGGGAGGGTGCTTTCTTT | CASSLRRGEGAFF | . | TRBV6-5 | . | TRBJ1-1
TGTGCCAGTTCCCTGAGACAGGAGTTCTCCTACGAGCAGTACTTC | CASSLRQEFSYEQYF | . | TRBV19 | . | TRBJ2-7
TGCGCCAGCAGCTTAGGGACAGGGCCCCAAGAGACCCAGTACTTC | CASSLGTGPQETQYF | TRBD1 | TRBV5-1 | . | TRBJ2-5
TGTGCCAGTTCCGTGACAGGGGTCGACTATGGCTACACCTTC | CASSVTGVDYGYTF | TRBD1 | TRBV28 | . | TRBJ1-2
TGTGCCAGCACCCGGACTGGAACCTACGAGCAGTACTTC | CASTRTGTYEQYF | . | TRBV12-3/TRBV12-4 | . | TRBJ2-7
TGTGCCAGCAGCCAAGCGACTTTCACAGGTGAAGCTTTCTTT | CASSQATFTGEAFF | . | TRBV3-1/TRBV3-2 | . | TRBJ1-1
TGCGCCAGCAGCTTGTGGGGACAGGGGGCAACCGGGGAGCTGTTTTTT | CASSLWGQGATGELFF | TRBD1 | TRBV5-1 | . | TRBJ2-2
TGTGCCAGCTCACCTCCGGGACAGGGCTTGAGCTACACCTTC | CASSPPGQGLSYTF | TRBD1 | TRBV18 | . | TRBJ1-2
TGTGCCAGCAGATCTACGGGCACAGATACGCAGTATTTT | CASRSTGTDTQYF | . | TRBV6-4 | . | TRBJ2-3
TGTGCCAGCAGCCGCATCGGGACAGTCGTAGATGGCTACACCTTC | CASSRIGTVVDGYTF | TRBD1 | TRBV5-4 | . | TRBJ1-2
TGTGCTAGTGGTTTGGATTACGGGACAGGGGACTACGAGCAGTACTTC | CASGLDYGTGDYEQYF | TRBD1 | TRBV12-5 | . | TRBJ2-7
TGTGCCAGCTCACCAGTCGTTGAGGTCTATGGCTACACCTTC | CASSPVVEVYGYTF | . | TRBV18 | . | TRBJ1-2
TGTGCCATAAGCACCGAGTTCGAAGAGGCAGAGACCCAGTACTTC | CAISTEFEEAETQYF | . | TRBV10-3 | . | TRBJ2-5
TGTGCCACCAACTACGGGACTCCTGGCTACGAGCAGTACTTC | CATNYGTPGYEQYF | . | TRBV10-3 | . | TRBJ2-7
TGTGCCAGCTCACCCGGGACTAGCGGAGGGAATGAGCAGTTCTTC | CASSPGTSGGNEQFF | TRBD2 | TRBV18 | . | TRBJ2-1
TGCGCCAGCACCCTCGGACTAGCGGGGGCAGGTACGCAGTATTTT | CASTLGLAGAGTQYF | TRBD2 | TRBV5-1 | . | TRBJ2-3
TGTGCCAGCTCACCGTGGCAGAACACTGAAGCTTTCTTT | CASSPWQNTEAFF | . | TRBV18 | . | TRBJ1-1
TGTGCCATCCTCGGGTCTAACTATGGCTACACCTTC | CAILGSNYGYTF | . | TRBV10-3 | . | TRBJ1-2
TGTGCCAGCAGTGAATGGCTTGAGCAGTACTTC | CASSEWLEQYF | . | TRBV6-1 | many | TRBJ2-7
TGCGCCAGCAGCCCGGGACAGAGAGAAGAGACCCAGTACTTC | CASSPGQREETQYF | TRBD1 | TRBV5-1 | once | TRBJ2-5
TGCGCCAGCAGCTGGGGGACTAGCGGCAATGAGCAGTTCTTC | CASSWGTSGNEQFF | TRBD2 | TRBV5-1 | . | TRBJ2-1
TGTGCCAGTAGTATAGTAGCGGGGGGCTCCTACGAGCAGTACTTC | CASSIVAGGSYEQYF | TRBD2 | TRBV19 | . | TRBJ2-7
TGTGCCAGCAGCTTGTTGGGGGCTGGGGCAGATACGCAGTATTTT | CASSLLGAGADTQYF | . | TRBV5-6 | . | TRBJ2-3
TGTGCCAGCAGCCCAGGGACAGGATCCACAGATACGCAGTATTTT | CASSPGTGSTDTQYF | TRBD1 | TRBV11-1 | . | TRBJ2-3